The 31 T cell receptor beta chains in this list originate from one sample, sequenced in a study of cytomegalovirus exposure and HLA in healthy donors. The PCR employed 60 Vbeta primers together with 13 Jbeta primers. Repertoires were generated with immunoSEQ multiplex PCR, while TCRdb's copy carries only in-frame clones and drops some. This sample carries 75,000 to 80,000 clones, 60% to 85% of them seen once, and the ten largest clones take approximately 1%. Sequencing input: PBMCs. The receptors here all came from a male donor in good health and CMV-seronegative.

The gene calls are TRBV6-5 and TRBJ1-1; 11 nucleotides align to TRBD1. Germline CDR1 is MNHEY and CDR2 is SVGAGI. V was clipped by 0 bases and J by 10 bases; unmatched bases: 1. The CDR3 totals 13 residues. The CDR3 region is CASSYSGTGGAFF. The CDR3 DNA reads TGTGCCAGCAGTTACTCGGGGACAGGGGGAGCTTTCTTT.

This clone was observed a few times. The rearrangement uses TRBV7-6 and TRBJ2-1; 7 bases line up with TRBD1. The CDR3 spans 15 residues. Germline V gene sequence: CDR1 SGHVS, CDR2 FNYEAQ. With V trimmed by 1 base and J by 5 bases, 5 bases remained unmatched. The CDR3 region is CASSLVGQADNEQFF. In nucleotides, the CDR3 is TGTGCCAGCAGCTTAGTAGGACAGGCCGACAATGAGCAGTTCTTC.

The chain has TRBV5-1 and TRBJ2-2, with D tentatively TRBD2 (5 bases). The CDR3 runs 15 residues. Germline lookup yields CDR1 SGHRS and CDR2 YFSETQ. V was trimmed by 0 bases and J by 1 base, leaving 7 bases between them. CDR3 nucleotides: TGCGCCAGCAGCTTGGGGGAGATGAACACCGGGGAGCTGTTTTTT. Translation: CASSLGEMNTGELFF. The entire variable domain, with the rest obtained from reference TRBV5-1 and TRBJ2-2, is as follows: KAGVTQTPRYLIKTRGQQVTLSCSPISGHRSVSWYQQTPGQGLQFLFEYFSETQRNKGNFPGRFSGRQFSNSRSEMNVSTLELGDSALYLCASSLGEMNTGELFFGEGSRLTVL.

The chain has TRBV5-6 and TRBJ2-4; D uncertain. The CDR3 has 17 residues. From germline, CDR1 is SGHDT and CDR2 YYEEEE. Trimming took off 1 base at V and 7 bases at J, with 21 bases between the two ends. The CDR3, as DNA: TGTGCCAGCAGCTTGTTTGCCGGCAGGCCTCAGGATAACATTCAGTACTTC. It yields the protein CASSLFAGRPQDNIQYF. Full variable domain (rest looked up from reference TRBV5-6 and TRBJ2-4): DAGVTQSPTHLIKTRGQQVTLRCSPKSGHDTVSWYQQALGQGPQFIFQYYEEEERQRGNFPDRFSGHQFPNYSSELNVNALLLGDSALYLCASSLFAGRPQDNIQYFGAGTRLSVL.

The V gene is TRBV7-8, the J gene TRBJ1-2; TRBD1 matches at 11 bases. The CDR3 contains 15 residues. CDR1 SGHVS and CDR2 FQNEAQ come from the germline V gene. The V gene end was trimmed by 5 bases and the J gene end by 4 bases; junction bases not matched to a gene: 6. The chain's CDR3 is CASSPRDRGSYGYTF. The CDR3 nucleotides read TGTGCCAGCAGCCCTCGGGACAGGGGGTCCTATGGCTACACCTTC.

The chain employs TRBV6-1 and TRBJ1-5; 7 nucleotides line up with TRBD1. The germline CDR1 and CDR2 sequences are MNHNS and SASEGT. V shed 4 bases and J 4 bases; nucleotides not matched to a gene: 7. The CDR3 has 15 amino acids. The CDR3 protein is CASSASGQNNQPQHF. Here the CDR3 DNA reads TGTGCCAGCAGTGCTTCGGGACAGAATAATCAGCCCCAGCATTTT.

The chain employs TRBV11-2 and TRBJ2-2; possibly TRBD1 for D (7 bases). V lost 4 bases, J lost 5 bases, and 14 bases lay in between. The CDR3 covers 15 residues. Germline V gives CDR1 SGHAT, CDR2 FQNNGV. The CDR3 is CASSSRPGGTGELFF. The CDR3 bases are TGTGCCAGCAGCTCAAGACCAGGGGGGACCGGGGAGCTGTTTTTT.

There are a few counts of this clone. The chain joins TRBV19 to TRBJ2-7, with 10 bases matching TRBD1. The germline CDR1 and CDR2 sequences are LNHDA and SQIVND (reference sequence). Germline trimming cut 5 bases from V and 4 bases from J; bases unmatched to any gene: 8. The CDR3 covers 15 residues. Written as DNA, the CDR3 is TGTGCCAGTAGTGACCGACGGGACAGGGGATACGAGCAGTACTTC. It is translated as CASSDRRDRGYEQYF.

The gene calls are TRBV7-2 and TRBJ2-7; tentatively, D is TRBD2 (5 bases). Germline V gene sequence: CDR1 SGHTA, CDR2 FQGNSA. The CDR3 contains 14 residues. V shed 5 bases and J shed 2 bases, with 13 bases lying between them. The CDR3 region is CASSRIDGTYEQYF. DNA for the CDR3: TGTGCCAGCAGCCGAATCGACGGGACCTACGAGCAGTACTTC.

CDR3 loop: CASQRTSGGGPVETQYF. CDR3 DNA: TGTGCCAGTCAAAGGACTAGCGGGGGCGGCCCCGTAGAGACCCAGTACTTC. The V call is TRBV9, the J call TRBJ2-5; 13 bases agree with TRBD2. CDR1 and CDR2 from the germline V gene are SGDLS and YYNGEE. Trimming took 8 bases from V and 4 from J; bases not matched to a gene: 14. The CDR3 runs to 17 residues. Supplemented by reference TRBV9 and TRBJ2-5, the full variable domain reads DSGVTQTPKHLITATGQRVTLRCSPRSGDLSVYWYQQSLDQGLQFLIQYYNGEERAKGNILERFSAQQFPDLHSELNLSSLELGDSALYFCASQRTSGGGPVETQYFGPGTRLLVL.

J is TRBJ1-5 and V is TRBV30; TRBD1 agrees at 7 bases. Germline assignment: CDR1 GTSNPN and CDR2 SVGIG (reference sequence). V lost 2 bases to trimming and J lost 5 bases; unmatched junction nucleotides: 3. This CDR3 is 13 amino acids long. The CDR3 region has the DNA TGTGCCTGGAGTAACAGGGGAGATCAGCCCCAGCATTTT. It specifies CAWSNRGDQPQHF.

V usage is TRBV9 and J usage is TRBJ2-7; 8 bases agree with TRBD2. Germline CDR1 is SGDLS and CDR2 is YYNGEE. The V and J ends lost 1 base and 3 bases, in that order; junction bases with no gene match: 6. CDR3 length: 15 amino acids. CDR3 coding DNA: TGTGCCAGCAGCGTAAGGGCGGGAGGCGTCTACGAGCAGTACTTC. Its protein is CASSVRAGGVYEQYF.

This chain joins TRBV27 and TRBJ2-1; possibly TRBD2 for D (5 bases). In germline, CDR1 is MNHEY, CDR2 SMNVEV (reference sequence). This CDR3 region has 15 residues. V lost 2 bases, J lost 4 bases, and 12 bases lay in between. The DNA for the CDR3 is TGTGCCAGCAGTTTACGGGGAGACCTTTACAATGAGCAGTTCTTC. The encoded protein is CASSLRGDLYNEQFF.

The J gene is TRBJ1-3, the V gene TRBV7-2, with no clear D. Trimming took 1 base from V and 0 from J, leaving 10 bases between them. CDR3 size: 16 residues. The germline gives CDR1 SGHTA, CDR2 FQGNSA. The CDR3 spells CASSLGGGGSGNTIYF. The CDR3 DNA follows: TGTGCCAGCAGCTTAGGTGGAGGCGGCTCTGGAAACACCATATATTTT.

The J gene is TRBJ1-1, the V gene TRBV25-1; D is ambiguous. This CDR3 is built from 13 residues. Trimming took 7 bases from V and 11 from J, leaving 20 bases between them. Germline CDR1 and CDR2: MGHDK and SYGVNS. CDR3 amino acids: CASIGFGREKAFF. For the CDR3, the DNA is TGTGCCAGCATCGGGTTCGGTCGGGAGAAGGCTTTCTTT.

Comments on this clone: The junction differs from germline at one of its ends, possibly a read error. This same CDR3 is encoded by further DNA sequences in the sample. This chain links TRBV6-5 with TRBJ1-1; a weak D match, TRBD1 (6 bases). Germline CDR1 MNHEY, CDR2 SVGAGI. The CDR3 consists of 14 residues. The CDR3 here is CASSKTGRTPEAFF. CDR3 DNA sequence: TGTGCCAGCAGTAAGACAGGAAGAACTCCTGAAGCGTTCTTT.

V and J are TRBV4-2 and TRBJ2-5; the D gene is possibly TRBD1 (6 bases). This CDR3 comprises 14 residues. The V end was cut by 8 bases, the J end by 1 base, with 14 bases between. The germline V gene encodes CDR1 LGHNA and CDR2 YNFKEQ. DNA of the CDR3: TGTGCCAGCTCTCCCAGAGGGGGCCAAGAGACCCAGTACTTC. This sequence encodes CASSPRGGQETQYF.

Only a few counts were recorded for this clone. The DNA for the CDR3 is TGTGCCAGCATAGCGGGAGTATCGGATACGCAGTATTTT. Translation: CASIAGVSDTQYF. This chain links TRBV2 with TRBJ2-3; 9 bases fit TRBD2. Trimming at V came to 7 bases and at J to 6 bases, leaving 5 bases not matched to a gene. The CDR3 length is 13 residues. The germline CDR1 and CDR2 sequences are SNHLY and FYNNEI.

The rearrangement uses TRBV6-5 and TRBJ1-3, with 7 positions matching TRBD1. The CDR3 is 14 amino acids. CDR1 and CDR2 (germline): MNHEY, SVGAGI. J was trimmed by 2 bases and V by 4 bases; bases with no gene match: 2. CDR3 in DNA: TGTGCCAGCAGTTTCAGGGGGACTGGAAACACCATATATTTT. Translation gives CASSFRGTGNTIYF.

This rearrangement joins TRBV5-1 to TRBJ2-3, with 8 bases fitting TRBD1. The CDR3 loop spans 17 amino acids. CDR1 and CDR2 (germline): SGHRS, YFSETQ. With 4 bases clipped from V and 1 base from J, the junction kept 11 bases outside the gene matches. For the CDR3, the DNA is TGCGCCAGCAGCGAGGAAAACAGGGGGATCCGCACAGATACGCAGTATTTT. It codes for CASSEENRGIRTDTQYF.

This clone was counted a few times. The chain joins TRBV2 to TRBJ2-1; 8 positions agree with TRBD2. This CDR3 is built from 16 residues. Trimming cost V 5 bases and J 1 base; bases outside gene matches: 7. The V gene's germline CDR1 is SNHLY and CDR2 FYNNEI. The DNA for the CDR3 is TGTGCCAGCAGTTTGAGACTAGCGCGATCCTACAATGAGCAGTTCTTC. This sequence encodes CASSLRLARSYNEQFF.

CDR3 nucleotides: TGTGCCAGCAGCTTAATTTATGGGACAGGAGGAGGCCAGCCCCAGCATTTT. This codes for CASSLIYGTGGGQPQHF. The chain carries TRBV7-8 and TRBJ1-5; 8 positions agree with TRBD1. Trimming cost V 2 bases and J 7 bases; bases outside gene matches: 13. The CDR3 has 17 residues. From germline, CDR1 is SGHVS and CDR2 FQNEAQ.

The rearrangement links TRBV4-3 to TRBJ1-2, with D possibly matching TRBD1 (6 bases). The CDR3 runs to 16 residues. Germline V gene lookup returns CDR1 LGHNA and CDR2 YSLEER. The V end was cut by 1 base, the J end by 4 bases, with 16 bases between. CDR3 sequence reads: CASSQGLPRRGYGYTF. DNA of the CDR3: TGCGCCAGCAGCCAAGGACTCCCGCGCAGGGGCTATGGCTACACCTTC.

The chain employs TRBV29-1 and TRBJ2-7, with TRBD2 matching over 9 bases. Per germline, CDR1 SQVTM and CDR2 ANQGSEA. Trimming took 6 bases from V and 6 from J; bases not matched to a gene: 21. CDR3 size: 17 residues. The CDR3 DNA reads TGCAGCGTCGGGCCCAATCGAGGTGGGGCGGGAGGGGGCGAGCAGTACTTC. This gives the protein CSVGPNRGGAGGGEQYF.

The rearrangement joins TRBV6-1 to TRBJ2-2, with 11 bases identical to TRBD1. The CDR3 consists of 14 residues. V shed 6 bases, J shed 3 bases, and the junction held 0 bases outside the gene matches. CDR1 is MNHNS, CDR2 SASEGT, per germline. The CDR3 sequence is CASRGQGDTGELFF. The CDR3 bases are TGTGCCAGCAGGGGACAGGGGGACACCGGGGAGCTGTTTTTT.

This clone was counted a few times. The chain couples TRBV6-1 to TRBJ2-5, with 10 bases identical to TRBD1. The J call may be faulty, since TRBJ2-7 better matches the DNA end. CDR3 length equals 15 residues. In germline, CDR1 is MNHNS, CDR2 SASEGT. The CDR3 region has the DNA TGTGCCAGCAGCGTCTCCGGGACAGGGGCCTACGAGCAGTACTTC. This gives the protein CASSVSGTGAYEQYF.

The genes are TRBV29-1 and TRBJ2-5; D ambiguous. TRBJ2-7 matches the DNA end more closely, so the J call is doubtful. The CDR3 is 12 residues long. Germline V gives CDR1 SQVTM, CDR2 ANQGSEA. CDR3 region: CSVGVSYYEQYF. The CDR3 DNA reads TGCAGCGTTGGGGTATCCTACTACGAGCAGTACTTC.

This clone was seen only a few times. The chain has TRBV6-6 and TRBJ1-1; D unresolved. This CDR3 has 12 amino acids. Germline-derived CDR1 and CDR2 are MNHNY and SVGAGI (reference sequence). Trimming took off 5 bases at V and 1 base at J, with 5 bases between the two ends. This CDR3 is CASSPRNTEAFF. CDR3 in DNA: TGTGCCAGCAGTCCGCGGAACACTGAAGCTTTCTTT.

This clone appeared a few times. The chain has TRBV19 and TRBJ2-5, with 10 nucleotides matching TRBD2. The germline gives CDR1 LNHDA, CDR2 SQIVND (reference sequence). V was clipped by 4 bases and J by 4 bases; unmatched bases: 6. The CDR3 runs 15 residues. The CDR3 coding sequence is TGTGCCAGTAGTAAAGCGGGGGGGCCAAGAGAGACCCAGTACTTC. This sequence encodes CASSKAGGPRETQYF.

The chain recombines TRBV6-1 with TRBJ2-1; tentative D call: TRBD1 (5 bases). V lost 7 bases, J lost 0 bases, and 7 bases lay in between. Germline CDR1 reads MNHNS; CDR2 reads SASEGT. There are 13 residues in the CDR3. The CDR3, as DNA: TGTGCCAGCATCAGGGCCTCCTACAATGAGCAGTTCTTC. This gives the protein CASIRASYNEQFF.

The chain is built from TRBV6-1 and TRBJ2-7, with TRBD2 identical over 7 bases. The V and J ends lost 6 bases and 1 base, in that order; junction bases with no gene match: 6. CDR1 and CDR2 (germline): MNHNS, SASEGT. The CDR3 spans 14 residues. The CDR3: CASRRPGGSYEQYF. The CDR3 DNA is TGTGCCAGCAGACGCCCGGGAGGATCCTACGAGCAGTACTTC.